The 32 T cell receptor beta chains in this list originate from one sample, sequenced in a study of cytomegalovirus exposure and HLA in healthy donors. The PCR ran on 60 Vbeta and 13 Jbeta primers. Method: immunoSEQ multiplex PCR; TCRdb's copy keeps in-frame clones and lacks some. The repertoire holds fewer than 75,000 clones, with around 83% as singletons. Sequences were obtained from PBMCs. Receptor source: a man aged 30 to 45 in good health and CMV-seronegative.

This CDR3 reads CASSFYEGPGIAGELFF. The CDR3 coding sequence is TGTGCCAGCAGCTTCTACGAGGGCCCTGGGATCGCCGGGGAGCTGTTTTTT. This chain connects TRBV5-6 to TRBJ2-2; D might be TRBD2 (5 bases). Germline V gene sequence: CDR1 SGHDT, CDR2 YYEEEE. This CDR3 region has 17 residues. V was cut by 2 bases and J by 6 bases, with 20 bases left in between.

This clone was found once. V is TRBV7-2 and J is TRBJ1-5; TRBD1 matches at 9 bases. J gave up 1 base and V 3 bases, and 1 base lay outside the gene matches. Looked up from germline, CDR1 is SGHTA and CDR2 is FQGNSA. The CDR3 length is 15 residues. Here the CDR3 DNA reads TGTGCCAGCAGCTTCACAGGGGGCAGCAATCAGCCCCAGCATTTT. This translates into CASSFTGGSNQPQHF.

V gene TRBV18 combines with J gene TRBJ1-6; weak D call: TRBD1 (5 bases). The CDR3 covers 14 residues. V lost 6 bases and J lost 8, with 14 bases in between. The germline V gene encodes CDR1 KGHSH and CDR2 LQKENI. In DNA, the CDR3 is TGTGCCAGCTCCCCCGACAGTAACTATTCACCCCTCCACTTT. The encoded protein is CASSPDSNYSPLHF.

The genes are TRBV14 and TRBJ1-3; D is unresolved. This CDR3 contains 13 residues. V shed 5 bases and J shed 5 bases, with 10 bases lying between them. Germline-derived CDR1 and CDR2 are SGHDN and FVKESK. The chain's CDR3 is CASSFLQRNTIYF. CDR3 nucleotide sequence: TGTGCCAGCAGCTTTCTACAGAGAAACACCATATATTTT.

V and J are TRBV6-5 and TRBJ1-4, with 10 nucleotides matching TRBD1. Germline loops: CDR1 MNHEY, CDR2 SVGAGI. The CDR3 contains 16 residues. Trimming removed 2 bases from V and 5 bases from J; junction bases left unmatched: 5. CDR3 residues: CASSYRRTGGNEKLFF. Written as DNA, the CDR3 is TGTGCCAGCAGTTACCGACGGACAGGGGGAAATGAAAAACTGTTTTTT.

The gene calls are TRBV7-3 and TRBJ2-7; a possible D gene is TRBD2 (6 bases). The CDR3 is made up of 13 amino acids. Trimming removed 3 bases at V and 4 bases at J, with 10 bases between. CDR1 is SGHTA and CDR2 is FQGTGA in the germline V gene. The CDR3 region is CASSFGSGYEQYF. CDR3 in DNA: TGTGCCAGCAGCTTTGGCAGCGGGTACGAGCAGTACTTC.

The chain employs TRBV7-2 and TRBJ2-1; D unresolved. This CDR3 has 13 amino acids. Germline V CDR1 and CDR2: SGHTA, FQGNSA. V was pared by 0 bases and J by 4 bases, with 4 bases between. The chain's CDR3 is CASSLAEYNEQFF. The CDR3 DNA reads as TGTGCCAGCAGCTTAGCGGAGTACAATGAGCAGTTCTTC.

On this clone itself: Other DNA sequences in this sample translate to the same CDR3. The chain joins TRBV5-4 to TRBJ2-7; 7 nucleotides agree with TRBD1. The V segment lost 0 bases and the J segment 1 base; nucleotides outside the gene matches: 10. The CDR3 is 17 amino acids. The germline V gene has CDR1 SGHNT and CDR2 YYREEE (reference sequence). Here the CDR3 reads CASSLGVNRGPSYEQYF. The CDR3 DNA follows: TGTGCCAGCAGCTTGGGGGTAAACAGGGGACCATCCTACGAGCAGTACTTC.

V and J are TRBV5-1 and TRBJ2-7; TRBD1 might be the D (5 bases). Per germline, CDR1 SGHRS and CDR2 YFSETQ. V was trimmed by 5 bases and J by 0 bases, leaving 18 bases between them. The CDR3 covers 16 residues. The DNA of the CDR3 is TGCGCCAGCAGGTCCGGACAAAATACCCTCTCCTACGAGCAGTACTTC. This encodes CASRSGQNTLSYEQYF. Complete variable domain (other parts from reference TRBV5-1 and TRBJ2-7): KAGVTQTPRYLIKTRGQQVTLSCSPISGHRSVSWYQQTPGQGLQFLFEYFSETQRNKGNFPGRFSGRQFSNSRSEMNVSTLELGDSALYLCASRSGQNTLSYEQYFGPGTRLTVT.

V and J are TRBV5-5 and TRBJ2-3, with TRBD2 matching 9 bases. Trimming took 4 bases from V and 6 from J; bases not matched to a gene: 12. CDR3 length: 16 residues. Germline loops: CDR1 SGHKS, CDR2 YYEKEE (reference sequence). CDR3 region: CASSPEDSGRLDTQYF. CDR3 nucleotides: TGTGCCAGCAGCCCGGAGGATAGCGGGAGATTGGATACGCAGTATTTT.

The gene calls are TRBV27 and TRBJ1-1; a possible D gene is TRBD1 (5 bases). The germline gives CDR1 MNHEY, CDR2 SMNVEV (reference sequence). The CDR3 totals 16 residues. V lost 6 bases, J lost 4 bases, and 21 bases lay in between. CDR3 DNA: TGTGCCAGCAGCAGTACGGGACTCCCGGTGACCACTGAAGCTTTCTTT. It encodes CASSSTGLPVTTEAFF.

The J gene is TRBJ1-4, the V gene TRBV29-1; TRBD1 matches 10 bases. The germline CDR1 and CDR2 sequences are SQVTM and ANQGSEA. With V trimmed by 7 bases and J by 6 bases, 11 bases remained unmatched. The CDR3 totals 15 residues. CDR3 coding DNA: TGCAGCGGACAGGGGGCCCTGGGGCAAGATGAAAAACTGTTTTTT. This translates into CSGQGALGQDEKLFF. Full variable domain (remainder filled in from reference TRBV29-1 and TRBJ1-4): SAVISQKPSRDICQRGTSLTIQCQVDSQVTMMFWYRQQPGQSLTLIATANQGSEATYESGFVIDKFPISRPNLTFSTLTVSNMSPEDSSIYLCSGQGALGQDEKLFFGSGTQLSVL.

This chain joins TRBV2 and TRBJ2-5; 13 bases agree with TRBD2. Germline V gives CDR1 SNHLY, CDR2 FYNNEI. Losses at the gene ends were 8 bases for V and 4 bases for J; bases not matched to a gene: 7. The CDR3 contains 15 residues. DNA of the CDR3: TGTGCCAGCTCCCAGGGACTAGCGGGACGAGAGACCCAGTACTTC. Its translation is CASSQGLAGRETQYF. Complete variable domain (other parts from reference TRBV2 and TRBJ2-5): EPEVTQTPSHQVTQMGQEVILRCVPISNHLYFYWYRQILGQKVEFLVSFYNNEISEKSEIFDDQFSVERPDGSNFTLKIRSTKLEDSAMYFCASSQGLAGRETQYFGPGTRLLVL.

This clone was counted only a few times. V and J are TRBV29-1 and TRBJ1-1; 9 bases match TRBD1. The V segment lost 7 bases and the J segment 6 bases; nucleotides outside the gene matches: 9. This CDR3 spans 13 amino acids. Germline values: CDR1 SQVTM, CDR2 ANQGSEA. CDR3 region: CSGHRGLSSEAFF. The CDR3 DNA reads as TGCAGCGGTCACAGGGGGCTCTCTTCTGAAGCTTTCTTT.

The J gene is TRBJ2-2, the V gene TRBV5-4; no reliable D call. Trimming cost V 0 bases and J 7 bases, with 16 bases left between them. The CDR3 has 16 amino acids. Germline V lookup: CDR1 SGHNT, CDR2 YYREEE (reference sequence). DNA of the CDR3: TGTGCCAGCAGCTTGGTTGGTCGATCAGGTTACGGGGAGCTGTTTTTT. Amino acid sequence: CASSLVGRSGYGELFF.

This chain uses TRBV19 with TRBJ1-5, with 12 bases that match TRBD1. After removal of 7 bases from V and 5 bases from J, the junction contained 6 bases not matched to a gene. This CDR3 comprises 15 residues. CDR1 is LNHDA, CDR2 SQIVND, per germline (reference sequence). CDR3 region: CASTTGQGAYQPQHF. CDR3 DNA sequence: TGTGCCAGTACCACGGGACAGGGGGCATATCAGCCCCAGCATTTT. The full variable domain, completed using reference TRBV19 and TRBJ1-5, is DGGITQSPKYLFRKEGQNVTLSCEQNLNHDAMYWYRQDPGQGLRLIYYSQIVNDFQKGDIAEGYSVSREKKESFPLTVTSAQKNPTAFYLCASTTGQGAYQPQHFGDGTRLSIL.

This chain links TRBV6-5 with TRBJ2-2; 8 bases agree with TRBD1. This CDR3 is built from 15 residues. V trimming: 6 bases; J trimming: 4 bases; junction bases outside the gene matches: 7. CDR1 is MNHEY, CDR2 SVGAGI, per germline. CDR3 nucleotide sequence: TGTGCCAGCAGGTCCACAGGGGGGAGCACCGGGGAGCTGTTTTTT. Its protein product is CASRSTGGSTGELFF.

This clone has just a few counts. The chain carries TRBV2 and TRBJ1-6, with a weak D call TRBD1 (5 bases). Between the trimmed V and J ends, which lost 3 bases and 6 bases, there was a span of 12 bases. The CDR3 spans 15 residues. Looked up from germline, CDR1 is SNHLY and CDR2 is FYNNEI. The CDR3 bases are TGTGCCAGCAGTGAGACAGCCAGGAGTAATTCACCCCTCCACTTT. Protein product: CASSETARSNSPLHF.

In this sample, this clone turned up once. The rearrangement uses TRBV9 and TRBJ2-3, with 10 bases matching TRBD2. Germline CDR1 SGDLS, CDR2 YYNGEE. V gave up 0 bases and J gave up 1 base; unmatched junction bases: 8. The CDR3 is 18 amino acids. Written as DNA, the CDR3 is TGTGCCAGCAGCGTAGGGAAGCGGGGGGGCCGGGGCACAGATACGCAGTATTTT. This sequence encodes CASSVGKRGGRGTDTQYF.

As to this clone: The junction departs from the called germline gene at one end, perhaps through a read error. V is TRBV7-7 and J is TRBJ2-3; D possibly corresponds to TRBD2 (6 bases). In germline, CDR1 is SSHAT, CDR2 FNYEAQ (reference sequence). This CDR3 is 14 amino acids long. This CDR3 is CASSLSGSTDTQYF. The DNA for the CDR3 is TGTGCTAGCAGCTTAAGCGGGAGCACAGATACGCAGTATTTT.

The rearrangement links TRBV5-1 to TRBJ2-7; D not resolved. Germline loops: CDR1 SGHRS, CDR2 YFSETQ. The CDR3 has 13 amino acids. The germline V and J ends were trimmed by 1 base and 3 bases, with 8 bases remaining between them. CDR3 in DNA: TGCGCCAGCAGCTTGACAGCAAACTACGAGCAGTACTTC. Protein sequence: CASSLTANYEQYF. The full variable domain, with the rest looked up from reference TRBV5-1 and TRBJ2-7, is KAGVTQTPRYLIKTRGQQVTLSCSPISGHRSVSWYQQTPGQGLQFLFEYFSETQRNKGNFPGRFSGRQFSNSRSEMNVSTLELGDSALYLCASSLTANYEQYFGPGTRLTVT.

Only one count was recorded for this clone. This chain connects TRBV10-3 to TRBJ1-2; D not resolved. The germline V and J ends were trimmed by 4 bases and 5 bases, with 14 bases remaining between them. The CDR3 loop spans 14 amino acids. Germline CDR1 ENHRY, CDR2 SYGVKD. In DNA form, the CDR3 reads TGTGCCATCAGTGGGGAAGGACCGGGATATGGCTACACCTTC. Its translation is CAISGEGPGYGYTF.

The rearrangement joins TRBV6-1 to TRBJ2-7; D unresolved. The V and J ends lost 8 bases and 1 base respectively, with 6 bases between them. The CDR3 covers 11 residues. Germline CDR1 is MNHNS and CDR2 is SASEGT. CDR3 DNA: TGTGCCAGCGGCAGATCCTACGAGCAGTACTTC. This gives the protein CASGRSYEQYF.

In DNA form, the CDR3 reads TGTGCCAGCAGTTTATCGATAAGGTCTAGCGGGAGGGCCTACGAGCAGTACTTC. Translating it yields CASSLSIRSSGRAYEQYF. The rearrangement joins TRBV27 to TRBJ2-7, with TRBD2 matching 12 bases. CDR3 length: 18 residues. V lost 0 bases and J lost 2; bases outside the gene matches: 8. Germline values: CDR1 MNHEY, CDR2 SMNVEV (reference sequence).

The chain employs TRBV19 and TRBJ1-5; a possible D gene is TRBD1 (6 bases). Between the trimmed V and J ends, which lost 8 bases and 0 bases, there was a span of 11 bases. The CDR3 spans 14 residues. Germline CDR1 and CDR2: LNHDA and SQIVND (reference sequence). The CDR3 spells CASAGTLSNQPQHF. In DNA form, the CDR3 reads TGTGCCAGTGCCGGGACACTTAGCAATCAGCCCCAGCATTTT.

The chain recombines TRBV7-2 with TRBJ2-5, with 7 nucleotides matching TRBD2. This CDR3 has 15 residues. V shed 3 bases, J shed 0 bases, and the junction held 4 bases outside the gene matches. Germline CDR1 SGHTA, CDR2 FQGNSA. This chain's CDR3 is CASSFRGGYQETQYF. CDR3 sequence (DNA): TGTGCCAGCAGCTTCCGCGGGGGTTACCAAGAGACCCAGTACTTC. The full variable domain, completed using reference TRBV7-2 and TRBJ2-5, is GAGVSQSPSNKVTEKGKDVELRCDPISGHTALYWYRQSLGQGLEFLIYFQGNSAPDKSGLPSDRFSAERTGGSVSTLTIQRTQQEDSAVYLCASSFRGGYQETQYFGPGTRLLVL.

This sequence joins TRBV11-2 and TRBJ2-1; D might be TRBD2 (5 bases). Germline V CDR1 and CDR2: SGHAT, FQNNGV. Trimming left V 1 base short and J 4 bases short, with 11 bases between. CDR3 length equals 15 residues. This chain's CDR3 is CASSLAGGSYNEQFF. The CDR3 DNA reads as TGTGCCAGCAGCTTAGCAGGCGGGTCATACAATGAGCAGTTCTTC.

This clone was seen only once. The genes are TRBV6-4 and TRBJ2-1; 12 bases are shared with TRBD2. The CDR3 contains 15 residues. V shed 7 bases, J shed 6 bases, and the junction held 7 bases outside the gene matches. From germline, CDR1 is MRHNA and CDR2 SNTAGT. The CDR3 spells CASTRLAGASNEQFF. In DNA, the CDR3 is TGTGCCAGCACTAGACTAGCGGGAGCCAGCAATGAGCAGTTCTTC.

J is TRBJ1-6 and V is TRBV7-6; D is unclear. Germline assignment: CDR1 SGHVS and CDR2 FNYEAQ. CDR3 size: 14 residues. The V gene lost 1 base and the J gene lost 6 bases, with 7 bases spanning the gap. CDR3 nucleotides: TGTGCCAGCAGCTTAGGGGAGCTTAATTCACCCCTCCACTTT. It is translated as CASSLGELNSPLHF.

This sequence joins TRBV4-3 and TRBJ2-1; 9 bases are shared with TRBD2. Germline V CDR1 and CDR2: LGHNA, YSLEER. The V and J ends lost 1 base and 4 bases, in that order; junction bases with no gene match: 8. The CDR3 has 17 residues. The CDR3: CASSQGRAGGLYNEQFF. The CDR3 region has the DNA TGCGCCAGCAGCCAAGGGAGGGCGGGAGGGCTTTACAATGAGCAGTTCTTC.

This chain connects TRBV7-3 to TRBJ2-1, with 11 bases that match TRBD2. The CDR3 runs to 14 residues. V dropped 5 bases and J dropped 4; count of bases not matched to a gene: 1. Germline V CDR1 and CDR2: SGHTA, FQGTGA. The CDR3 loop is CASSGTSGYNEQFF. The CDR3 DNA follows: TGTGCCAGCAGCGGGACTAGCGGTTACAATGAGCAGTTCTTC.

The CDR3 DNA follows: TGTGCCAGCAGCCCGAGGGACTCCCCGGGTGGGGCCAACGTCCTGACTTTC. It translates to CASSPRDSPGGANVLTF. J is TRBJ2-6 and V is TRBV9; D perhaps matches TRBD2 (6 bases). V lost 4 bases, J lost 3 bases, and 17 bases lay in between. There are 17 residues in the CDR3. Germline CDR1 SGDLS, CDR2 YYNGEE.